The clone carrying this TCR beta chain was counted a single time. The sample belongs to a study of blood T cell repertoires in COVID-19. The CDR3 sequence is 17 residues long. CDR1 is LNHNV and CDR2 is YYDKDF in the germline V gene (reference sequence). V lost 2 bases and J 6 bases, leaving 20 bases between the germline ends. Profiling relied on immunoSEQ multiplex PCR, and the TCRdb table lists in-frame clones only, not all of them. There are under 300,000 clones in the sample; approximately 90% occur only once, and about 2.1% lies in the top ten. The chain carries TRBV15 and TRBJ2-1, with TRBD2 as a possible D gene (6 bases). The receptor comes from a woman aged 40 to 55 who had recovered from COVID-19. The sample comprised peripheral blood. CDR3 nucleotide sequence: TGTGCCACCAGCAGAAACCCCTCGCGGGGATATTCCAATGAGCAGTTCTTC. Its translation is CATSRNPSRGYSNEQFF.